This T cell receptor (beta chain) was sequenced during a study of CD8+ T cells in alopecia areata. Study-wide findings and caveats: Between patients, shared TCR sequences were less clear than in mice. This was possibly due in part to HLA diversity in the patient population.

CD4+ and CD8+ T cells were sorted from PBMCs. The germline gives CDR1 PRHDT, CDR2 FYEKMQ (reference sequence). Trimming at V came to 6 bases and at J to 2 bases, leaving 7 bases not matched to a gene. CDR3 length: 16 residues. Regarding this clone: Its cognate antigen is unknown.

Extraction and reverse transcription of RNA yielded cDNA as the sequencing template. Using immunoSEQ multiplex PCR, the repertoire was profiled, and TCRdb retains in-frame clones only, with some absent. The profile shows about 200,000 clones, about 61% of them singletons. The TCR sequence derives from a human donor in good health. The sequencing sample was made of CD8+ T cells sorted from blood. The V call is TRBV13, the J call TRBJ2-4; 10 nucleotides line up with TRBD1. The CDR3, as DNA: TGTGCCAGCAGACCGGGACAGGGGTTACCCAAAAACATTCAGTACTTC. Its protein is CASRPGQGLPKNIQYF.